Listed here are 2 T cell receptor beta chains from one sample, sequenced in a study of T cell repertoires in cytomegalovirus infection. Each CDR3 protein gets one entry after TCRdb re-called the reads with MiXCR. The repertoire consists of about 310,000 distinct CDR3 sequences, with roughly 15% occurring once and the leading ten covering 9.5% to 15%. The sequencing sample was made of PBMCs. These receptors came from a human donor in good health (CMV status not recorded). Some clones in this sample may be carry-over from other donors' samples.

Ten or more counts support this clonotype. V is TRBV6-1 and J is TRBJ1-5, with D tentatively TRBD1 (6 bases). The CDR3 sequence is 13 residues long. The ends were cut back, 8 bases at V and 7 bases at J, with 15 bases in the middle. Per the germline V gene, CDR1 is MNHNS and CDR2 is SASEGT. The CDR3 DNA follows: TGTGCCAGCTCACTATTACAGGGACAGCCCCAGCATTTT. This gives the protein CASSLLQGQPQHF.

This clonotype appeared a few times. CDR3 region: CASSSSTGEVGYTF. The CDR3 DNA sequence: TGTGCCAGCAGCTCCTCGACAGGGGAGGTTGGCTACACCTTC. This chain joins TRBV5-8 and TRBJ1-2; TRBD1 matches 8 bases. Losses at the gene ends were 3 bases for V and 7 bases for J; bases not matched to a gene: 8. This CDR3 contains 14 residues. Germline V gene lookup returns CDR1 SGHTS and CDR2 YDEGEE. Drawing the rest from reference TRBV5-8 and TRBJ1-2, the complete variable domain is EAGVTQSPTHLIKTRGQQATLRCSPISGHTSVYWYQQALGLGLQFLLWYDEGEERNRGNFPPRFSGRQFPNYSSELNVNALELEDSALYLCASSSSTGEVGYTFGSGTRLTVV.